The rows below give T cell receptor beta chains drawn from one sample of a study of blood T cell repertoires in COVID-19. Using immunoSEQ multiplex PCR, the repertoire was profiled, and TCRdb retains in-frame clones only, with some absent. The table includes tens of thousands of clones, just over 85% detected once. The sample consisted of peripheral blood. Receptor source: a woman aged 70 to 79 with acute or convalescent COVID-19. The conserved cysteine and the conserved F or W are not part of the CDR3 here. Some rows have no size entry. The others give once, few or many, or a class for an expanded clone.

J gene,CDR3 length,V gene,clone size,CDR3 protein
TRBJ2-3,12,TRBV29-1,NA,SVPERGFTDTQY
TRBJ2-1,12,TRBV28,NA,ASSAGLRPGEQF
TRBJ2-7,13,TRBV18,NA,ASSPDREVSYEQY
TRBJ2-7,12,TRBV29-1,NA,SVGVRDRGYEQY
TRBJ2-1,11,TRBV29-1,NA,SVGTGWNNEQF
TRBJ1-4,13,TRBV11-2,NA,ASSLRQGAGEKLF
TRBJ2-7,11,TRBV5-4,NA,ASSLNRVYEQY
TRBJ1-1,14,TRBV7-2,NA,ASSLANRGLGTEAF
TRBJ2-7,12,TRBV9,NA,ASSVDFGSYEQY
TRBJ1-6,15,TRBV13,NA,ASSKGEGSSYNSPLH
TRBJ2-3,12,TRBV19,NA,ASSLGLGTDTQY
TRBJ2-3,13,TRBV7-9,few,ASSLRLQFTDTQY
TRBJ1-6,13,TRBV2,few,ASSEKGAYNSPLH
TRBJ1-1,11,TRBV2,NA,ASSEREITEAF
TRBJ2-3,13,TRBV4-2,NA,ASSQVGALGRTQY
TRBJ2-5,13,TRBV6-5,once,ASKLNQGLQETQY
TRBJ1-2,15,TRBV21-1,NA,ASSKTFGGRNGYGYT
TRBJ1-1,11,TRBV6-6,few,ASRNRANTEAF